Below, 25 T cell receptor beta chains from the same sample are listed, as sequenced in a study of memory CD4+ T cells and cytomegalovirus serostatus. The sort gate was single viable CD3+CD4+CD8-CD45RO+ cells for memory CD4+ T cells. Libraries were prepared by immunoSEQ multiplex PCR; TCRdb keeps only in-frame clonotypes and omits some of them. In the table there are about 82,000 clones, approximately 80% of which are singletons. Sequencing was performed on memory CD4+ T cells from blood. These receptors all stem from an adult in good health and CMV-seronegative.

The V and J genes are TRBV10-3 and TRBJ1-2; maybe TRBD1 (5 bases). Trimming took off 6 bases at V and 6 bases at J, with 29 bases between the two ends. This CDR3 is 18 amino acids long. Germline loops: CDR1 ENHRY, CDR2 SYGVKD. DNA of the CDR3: TGTGCCATCAGCCCCCTTCCGGGACTTCATCCCGACGAGGATGGCTACACCTTC. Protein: CAISPLPGLHPDEDGYTF.

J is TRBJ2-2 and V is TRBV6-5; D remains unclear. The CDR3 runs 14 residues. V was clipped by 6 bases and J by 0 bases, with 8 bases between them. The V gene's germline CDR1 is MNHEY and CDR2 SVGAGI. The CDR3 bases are TGTGCCAGCAGGGGATCCGCGAACACCGGGGAGCTGTTTTTT. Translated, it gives CASRGSANTGELFF.

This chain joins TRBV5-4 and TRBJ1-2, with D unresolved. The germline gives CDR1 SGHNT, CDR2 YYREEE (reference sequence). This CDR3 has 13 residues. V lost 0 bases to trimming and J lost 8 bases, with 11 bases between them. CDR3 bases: TGTGCCAGCAGCTTGGGAGGCCCGGGGGGCTACACCTTC. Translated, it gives CASSLGGPGGYTF.

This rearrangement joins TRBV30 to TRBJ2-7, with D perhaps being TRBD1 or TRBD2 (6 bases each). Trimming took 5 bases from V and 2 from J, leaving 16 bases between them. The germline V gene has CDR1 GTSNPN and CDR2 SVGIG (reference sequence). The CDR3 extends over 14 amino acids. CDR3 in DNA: TGTGCCTGGGCGGGACACTTCTCGACCTACGAGCAGTACTTC. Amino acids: CAWAGHFSTYEQYF.

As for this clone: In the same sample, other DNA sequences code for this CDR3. CDR3 sequence: CASSAYTGELFF. The CDR3 DNA reads TGTGCCAGCAGCGCTTACACCGGGGAGCTGTTTTTT. The V and J genes are TRBV9 and TRBJ2-2; no firm D call. Germline CDR1 and CDR2: SGDLS and YYNGEE. Deletions cut 3 bases from V and 3 bases from J, with 3 bases between. The CDR3 length is 12 residues.

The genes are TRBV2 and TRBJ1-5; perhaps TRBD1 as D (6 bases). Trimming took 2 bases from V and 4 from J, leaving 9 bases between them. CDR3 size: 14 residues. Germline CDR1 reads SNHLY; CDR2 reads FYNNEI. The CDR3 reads CASSEQGRNQPQHF. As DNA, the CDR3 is TGTGCCAGCAGTGAACAGGGGCGGAATCAGCCCCAGCATTTT.

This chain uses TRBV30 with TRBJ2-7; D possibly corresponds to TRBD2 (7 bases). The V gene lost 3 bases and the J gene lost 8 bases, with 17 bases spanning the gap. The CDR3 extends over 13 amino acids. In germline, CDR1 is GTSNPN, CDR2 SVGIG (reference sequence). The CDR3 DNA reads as TGTGCCTGGAGCCCAGGAGGGGGGGGTAAGCAGTACTTC. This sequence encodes CAWSPGGGGKQYF.

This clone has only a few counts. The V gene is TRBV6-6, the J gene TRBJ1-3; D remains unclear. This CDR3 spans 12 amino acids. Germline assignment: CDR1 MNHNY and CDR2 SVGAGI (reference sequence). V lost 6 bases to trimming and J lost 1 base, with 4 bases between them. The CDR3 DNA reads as TGTGCCAGCAGCCCGTCTGGAAACACCATATATTTT. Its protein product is CASSPSGNTIYF.

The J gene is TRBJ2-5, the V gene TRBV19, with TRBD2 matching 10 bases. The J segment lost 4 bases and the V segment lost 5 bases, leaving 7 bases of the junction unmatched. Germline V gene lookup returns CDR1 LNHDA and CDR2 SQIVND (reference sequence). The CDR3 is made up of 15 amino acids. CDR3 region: CASSERGGLIETQYF. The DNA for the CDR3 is TGTGCCAGTAGTGAGCGGGGGGGCCTGATAGAGACCCAGTACTTC.

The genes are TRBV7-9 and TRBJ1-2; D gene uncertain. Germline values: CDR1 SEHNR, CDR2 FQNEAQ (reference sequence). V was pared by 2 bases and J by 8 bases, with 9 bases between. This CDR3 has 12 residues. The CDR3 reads CASSLTEGGYTF. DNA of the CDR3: TGTGCCAGCAGCTTAACAGAAGGGGGCTACACCTTC.

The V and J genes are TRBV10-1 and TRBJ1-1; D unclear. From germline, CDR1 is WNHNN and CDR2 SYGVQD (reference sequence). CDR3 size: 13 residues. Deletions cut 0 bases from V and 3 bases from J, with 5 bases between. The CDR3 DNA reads TGCGCCAGCAGTGAGTCTCAGTACACTGAAGCTTTCTTT. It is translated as CASSESQYTEAFF.

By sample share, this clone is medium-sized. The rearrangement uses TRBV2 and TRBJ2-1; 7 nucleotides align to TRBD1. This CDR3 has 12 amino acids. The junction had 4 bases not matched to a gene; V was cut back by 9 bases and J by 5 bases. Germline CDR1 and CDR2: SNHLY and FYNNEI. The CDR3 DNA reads TGTGCCAGTGGGACAGAGAACAATGAGCAGTTCTTC. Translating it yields CASGTENNEQFF. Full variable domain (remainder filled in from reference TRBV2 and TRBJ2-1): EPEVTQTPSHQVTQMGQEVILRCVPISNHLYFYWYRQILGQKVEFLVSFYNNEISEKSEIFDDQFSVERPDGSNFTLKIRSTKLEDSAMYFCASGTENNEQFFGPGTRLTVL.

CDR3 protein: CAISASKGQGYTEAFF. The CDR3 DNA is TGTGCCATCAGTGCGAGTAAGGGACAGGGTTACACTGAAGCTTTCTTT. The chain recombines TRBV10-3 with TRBJ1-1; 9 nucleotides match TRBD1. The trim removed 4 bases at V and 3 bases at J, leaving 9 bases unmatched. CDR1 and CDR2 (germline): ENHRY, SYGVKD. This CDR3 is built from 16 residues.

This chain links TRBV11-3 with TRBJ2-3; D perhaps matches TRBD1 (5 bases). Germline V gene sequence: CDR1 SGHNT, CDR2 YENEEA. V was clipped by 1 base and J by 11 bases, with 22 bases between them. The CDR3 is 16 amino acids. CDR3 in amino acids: CASSLGSAGSDEKQYF. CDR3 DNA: TGTGCCAGCAGCTTAGGGTCGGCAGGGTCGGATGAGAAGCAGTATTTT.

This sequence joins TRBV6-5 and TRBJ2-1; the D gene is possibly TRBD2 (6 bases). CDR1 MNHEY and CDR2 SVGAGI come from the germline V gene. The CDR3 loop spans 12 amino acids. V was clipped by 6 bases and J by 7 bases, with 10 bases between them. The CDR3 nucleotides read TGTGCCAGCAGCCGACTAGGAAATGAGCAGTTCTTC. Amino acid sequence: CASSRLGNEQFF.

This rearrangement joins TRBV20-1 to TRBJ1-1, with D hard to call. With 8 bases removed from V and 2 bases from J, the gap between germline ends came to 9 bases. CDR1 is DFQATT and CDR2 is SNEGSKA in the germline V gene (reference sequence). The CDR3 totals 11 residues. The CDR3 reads CSRWVNTEAFF. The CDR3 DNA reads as TGCAGTAGGTGGGTCAACACTGAAGCTTTCTTT.

The CDR3 DNA reads TGTGCCAGCACCACGGAGACAGACTCTCAAGGCTACACCTTC. It yields the protein CASTTETDSQGYTF. The chain carries TRBV25-1 and TRBJ1-2; possible D gene TRBD1, 5 bases. Per the germline V gene, CDR1 is MGHDK and CDR2 is SYGVNS. V dropped 7 bases and J dropped 8 bases, with 20 bases sitting between them. This CDR3 spans 14 amino acids.

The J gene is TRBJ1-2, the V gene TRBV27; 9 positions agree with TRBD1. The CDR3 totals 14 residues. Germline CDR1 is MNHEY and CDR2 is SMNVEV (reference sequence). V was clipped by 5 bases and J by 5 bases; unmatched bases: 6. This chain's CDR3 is CASSHGDRDYGYTF. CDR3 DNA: TGTGCCAGCAGTCACGGGGACAGGGATTATGGCTACACCTTC.

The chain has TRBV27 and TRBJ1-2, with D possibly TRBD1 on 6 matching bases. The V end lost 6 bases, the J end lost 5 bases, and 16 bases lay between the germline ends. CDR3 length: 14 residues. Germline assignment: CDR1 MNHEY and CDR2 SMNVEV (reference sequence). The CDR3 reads CASRKDRGSYGYTF. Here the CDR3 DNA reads TGTGCCAGCAGGAAGGACAGAGGATCGTATGGCTACACCTTC.

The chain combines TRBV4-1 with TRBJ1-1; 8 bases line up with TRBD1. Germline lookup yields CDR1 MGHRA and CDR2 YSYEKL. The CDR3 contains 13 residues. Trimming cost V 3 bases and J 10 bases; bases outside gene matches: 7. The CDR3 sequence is CASSQLQTGVAFF. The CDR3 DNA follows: TGCGCCAGCAGCCAGTTACAGACAGGGGTAGCTTTCTTT.

CDR3 in amino acids: CASSQVSGQGRDNEQFF. The CDR3 region has the DNA TGTGCCAGCAGCCAAGTTTCCGGACAGGGGCGAGACAATGAGCAGTTCTTC. The rearrangement uses TRBV4-2 and TRBJ2-1; 9 nucleotides match TRBD1. CDR1 is LGHNA and CDR2 is YNFKEQ in the germline V gene. The CDR3 spans 17 residues. V lost 1 base to trimming and J lost 5 bases; unmatched junction nucleotides: 9.

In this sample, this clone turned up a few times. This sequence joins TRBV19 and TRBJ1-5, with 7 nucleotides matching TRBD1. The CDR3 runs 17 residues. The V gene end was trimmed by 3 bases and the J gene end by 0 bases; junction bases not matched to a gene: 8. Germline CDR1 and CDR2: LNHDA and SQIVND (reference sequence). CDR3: CASSIKDRRNSNQPQHF. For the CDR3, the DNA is TGTGCCAGTAGTATTAAGGACAGGAGAAATAGCAATCAGCCCCAGCATTTT.

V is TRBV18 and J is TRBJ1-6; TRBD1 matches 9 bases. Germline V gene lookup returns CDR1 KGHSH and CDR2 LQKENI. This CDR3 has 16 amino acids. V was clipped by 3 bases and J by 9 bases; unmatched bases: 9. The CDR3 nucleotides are TGTGCCAGCTCACCGCAGACAGGGGGGCAGGCTTCACCCCTCCACTTT. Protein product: CASSPQTGGQASPLHF.

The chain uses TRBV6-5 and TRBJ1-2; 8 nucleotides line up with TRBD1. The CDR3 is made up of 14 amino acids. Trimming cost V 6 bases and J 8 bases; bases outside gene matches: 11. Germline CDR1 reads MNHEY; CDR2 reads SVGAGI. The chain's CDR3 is CASRPRQGSRGYTF. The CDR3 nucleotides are TGTGCCAGCAGACCTCGACAGGGGAGTCGAGGCTACACCTTC.

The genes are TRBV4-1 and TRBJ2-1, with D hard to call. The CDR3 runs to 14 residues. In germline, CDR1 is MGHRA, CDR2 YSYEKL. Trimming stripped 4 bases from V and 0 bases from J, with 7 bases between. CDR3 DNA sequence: TGCGCCAGCAGCCGACCGGGCTCCTACAATGAGCAGTTCTTC. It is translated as CASSRPGSYNEQFF.